Listed below are T cell receptor beta chains from one sample, sequenced in a study of patients and donors after allogeneic stem cell transplantation. A single record per CDR3 protein comes from TCRdb applying MiXCR to the RT-PCR reads. Among approximately 170,000 distinct CDR3 sequences listed, 20% to 25% were seen once. Sequencing was done on a sample of blood, either unsorted or a sorted T cell fraction (not recorded which). Every receptor here comes from a human donor who was either an allogeneic HSCT recipient or a stem cell or donor lymphocyte infusion donor (not recorded which). It is not recorded whose cells these are; they may come from a transplant donor. Each CDR3 is given with its conserved first and last residue. The D gene is left open where the match is weak. Clone size is not always given. Where it is, it says once, few, many or a class for expanded clones.

V gene,J gene,D gene,clone size,CDR3 protein,CDR3 DNA
TRBV7-9,TRBJ1-4,TRBD1,NA,CASSPDRVEKLFF,TGTGCCAGCAGCCCAGACAGGGTTGAAAAACTGTTTTTT
TRBV12-3/TRBV12-4,TRBJ1-2,NA,NA,CASSSSTGPYGYTF,TGTGCCAGCAGTTCCTCCACAGGACCCTATGGCTACACCTTC
TRBV3-1,TRBJ2-2,NA,few,CASSQVRRRQKNTGELFF,TGTGCCAGCAGCCAAGTTCGGCGGAGACAGAAAAACACCGGGGAGCTGTTTTTT
TRBV6-5,TRBJ1-1,TRBD1,NA,CASSPEVDRGRTEAFF,TGTGCCAGCAGCCCAGAGGTAGACAGGGGGCGAACTGAAGCTTTCTTT
TRBV9,TRBJ1-1,NA,few,CASSAPTLNTEAFF,TGTGCCAGCAGCGCACCGACATTGAACACTGAAGCTTTCTTT
TRBV13,TRBJ1-5,NA,NA,CASSLARNQPQHF,TGTGCCAGCAGCTTAGCCCGCAATCAGCCCCAGCATTTT
TRBV27,TRBJ2-1,NA,few,CASSFSQSYNEQFF,TGTGCCAGCAGTTTTAGTCAGTCTTACAATGAGCAGTTCTTC
TRBV20-1,TRBJ1-5,NA,NA,CSAHLGGGNQPQHF,TGCAGTGCTCATCTGGGCGGCGGCAATCAGCCCCAGCATTTT
TRBV25-1,TRBJ2-5,NA,NA,CASSDKLGSIQETQYF,TGTGCCAGCAGTGATAAGCTAGGGTCGATTCAAGAGACCCAGTACTTC
TRBV12-3/TRBV12-4,TRBJ1-5,NA,many,CASSTQGGQPQHF,TGTGCCAGCAGTACACAGGGTGGTCAGCCCCAGCATTTT
TRBV7-9,TRBJ1-2,TRBD1,NA,CAIRQGEYGYTF,TGTGCCATACGACAGGGGGAATATGGCTACACCTTC
TRBV15,TRBJ1-3,NA,few,CATSTRDIPSSGNTIYF,TGTGCCACCAGCACCCGGGACATACCGAGCTCTGGAAACACCATATATTTT
TRBV4-3,TRBJ2-1,NA,NA,CASSPRVVEGNEQFF,TGCGCCAGCAGCCCAAGGGTCGTCGAAGGGAATGAGCAGTTCTTC
TRBV5-8,TRBJ1-5,NA,NA,CASTDGVYGEGEDQPQHF,TGTGCCAGCACCGATGGAGTCTACGGGGAGGGAGAGGATCAGCCCCAGCATTTT
TRBV25-1,TRBJ1-1,TRBD1,few,CASSPPTGGLVTEAFF,TGTGCCAGCAGTCCACCTACAGGGGGGTTGGTTACTGAAGCTTTCTTT
TRBV5-1,TRBJ2-7,NA,NA,CASSLEAMREQYF,TGCGCCAGCAGCTTGGAAGCTATGAGGGAGCAGTACTTC
TRBV6-6,TRBJ1-3,NA,NA,CASNPEGGSGNTIYF,TGTGCCAGCAACCCCGAGGGGGGGAGTGGAAACACCATATATTTT
TRBV29-1,TRBJ2-7,NA,NA,CSVEGGGSYEQYF,TGCAGCGTTGAAGGGGGCGGCTCCTACGAGCAGTACTTC
TRBV9,TRBJ2-3,NA,few,CASSVDVDTQYF,TGTGCCAGCAGCGTAGATGTAGATACGCAGTATTTT
TRBV5-1,TRBJ1-5,TRBD1,many,CASSATGQRHQPQHF,TGCGCCAGCAGCGCGACGGGACAGAGACATCAGCCCCAGCATTTT
TRBV9,TRBJ2-2,NA,NA,CASSPLHTGELFF,TGTGCCAGCAGCCCCCTTCACACCGGGGAGCTGTTTTTT